This T cell receptor (beta chain) was documented in a study of post-analysis software for immune sequencing data. The study, taken as a whole, reports: Samples prepared in the same batch strongly co-clustered by F measure. There was significantly lower normalized Chao1 diversity in multiple sclerosis patients than in controls. Elevated frequency relative to controls characterized several TRBV segments in patients, TRBV5-6, TRBV5-1 and TRBV20-1 among them.

Built from TCR beta cDNA, the libraries had unique molecular identifiers in them. Via MiXCR, TCRdb re-called the PCR reads, giving one row per CDR3 protein. The sample includes about 190,000 distinct CDR3 sequences, 29% seen only once; the top ten take roughly 3.4%. The length of the CDR3 is 12 residues. The germline V gene has CDR1 SQVTM and CDR2 ANQGSEA. Trimming stripped 6 bases from V and 6 bases from J, with 14 bases between. This clonotype showed up many times. The antigen remains unidentified. What was sequenced was blood. The V gene is TRBV29-1, the J gene TRBJ1-1; tentatively, D is TRBD1 (5 bases). This TCR was recovered from a girl aged 2-17 years with multiple sclerosis. The CDR3 spells CSVGGPTPEAFF. CDR3 DNA: TGCAGCGTGGGGGGACCTACGCCTGAAGCTTTCTTT.